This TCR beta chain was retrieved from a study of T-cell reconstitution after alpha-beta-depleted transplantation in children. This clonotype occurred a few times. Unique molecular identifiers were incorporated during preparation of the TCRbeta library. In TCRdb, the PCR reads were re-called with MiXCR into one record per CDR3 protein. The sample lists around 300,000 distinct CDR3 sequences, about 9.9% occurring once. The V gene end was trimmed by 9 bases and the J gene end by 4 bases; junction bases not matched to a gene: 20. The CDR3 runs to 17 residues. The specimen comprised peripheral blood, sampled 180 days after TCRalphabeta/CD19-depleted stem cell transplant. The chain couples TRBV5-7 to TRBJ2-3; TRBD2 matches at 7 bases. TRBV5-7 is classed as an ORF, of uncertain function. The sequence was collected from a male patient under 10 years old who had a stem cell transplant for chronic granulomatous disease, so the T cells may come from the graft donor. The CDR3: CAMGPGWLAGDADTQYF. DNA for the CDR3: TGTGCCATGGGCCCCGGCTGGCTGGCGGGAGACGCAGATACGCAGTATTTT.